This T cell receptor beta chain stems from a study of T cells in Graves' hyperthyroidism and ophthalmopathy. Points from the study as a whole: Ophthalmopathy was model-predicted a median roughly 6.3 months pre-onset.

There were TCR beta CDR3 regions amplified from RNA transcripts. The primer set for the first-round RT-PCR of the TCR CDR3 was HTBI. TCRdb redid the calling of the multiplex PCR reads with MiXCR, one entry per CDR3 protein. The sample shows under 450,000 distinct CDR3 sequences, approximately 14% of them seen only once. With a duration under 2 months, the hyperthyroidism was newly diagnosed in patients aged 18 to 65. Investigators excluded patients with uncontrolled infection, other autoimmune disease, pregnancy or lactation. Diagnosis relied on clinical symptoms, serum thyroxine and TRAb, thyroid ultrasound and orbital computed tomography. J was trimmed by 5 bases and V by 5 bases; bases with no gene match: 9. The CDR3 has 16 amino acids. In germline, CDR1 is SEHNR, CDR2 FQNEAQ (reference sequence). This clonotype was seen many times. The antigen is undetermined.

J is TRBJ2-1 and V is TRBV7-9; 10 nucleotides match TRBD2. The source material was blood. The sequence was collected from a woman younger than 30 with Graves' hyperthyroidism. CDR3 DNA: TGTGCCAGCAGCGTTACCGGGACTAGCGCCCACAATGAGCAGTTCTTC. This translates into CASSVTGTSAHNEQFF.